This T cell receptor beta chain was identified during a study of neurological immune-mediated disorders. This CDR3 is built from 14 residues. Germline V gene lookup returns CDR1 SGHDT and CDR2 YYEEEE. J gave up 6 bases and V 4 bases, and 7 bases lay outside the gene matches. The table lists this clonotype with many counts. One entry per CDR3 protein, called by TCRdb with MiXCR from the 5' RACE reads. The table shows about 120,000 distinct CDR3 sequences, with 3.2% occurring only once. The V call is TRBV5-6, the J call TRBJ2-1; 7 nucleotides line up with TRBD2. The material sequenced was PBMCs. This TCR came from a woman younger than 45 with multiple sclerosis. The CDR3 DNA sequence: TGTGCCAGCAGCCACCTGACTAGCTTCAATGAGCAGTTCTTC. Translation gives CASSHLTSFNEQFF.